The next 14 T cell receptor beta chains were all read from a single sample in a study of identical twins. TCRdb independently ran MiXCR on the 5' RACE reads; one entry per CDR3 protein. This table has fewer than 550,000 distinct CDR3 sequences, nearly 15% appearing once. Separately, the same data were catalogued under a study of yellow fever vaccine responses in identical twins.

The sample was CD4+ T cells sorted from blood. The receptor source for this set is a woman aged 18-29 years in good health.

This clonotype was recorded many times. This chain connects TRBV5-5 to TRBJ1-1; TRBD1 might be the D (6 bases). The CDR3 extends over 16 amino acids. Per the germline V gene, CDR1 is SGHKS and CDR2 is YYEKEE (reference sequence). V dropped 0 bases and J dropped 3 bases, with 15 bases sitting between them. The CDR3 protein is CASSLANWGQYTEAFF. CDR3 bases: TGTGCCAGCAGCTTGGCCAACTGGGGGCAGTACACTGAAGCTTTCTTT.

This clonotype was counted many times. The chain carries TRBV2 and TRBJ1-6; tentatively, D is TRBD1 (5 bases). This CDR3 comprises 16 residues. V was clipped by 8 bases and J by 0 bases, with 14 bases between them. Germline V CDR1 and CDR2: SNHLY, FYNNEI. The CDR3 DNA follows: TGTGCCAGCGGAGGGAGACAGATCTCCTATAATTCACCCCTCCACTTT. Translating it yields CASGGRQISYNSPLHF. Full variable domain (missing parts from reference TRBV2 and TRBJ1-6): EPEVTQTPSHQVTQMGQEVILRCVPISNHLYFYWYRQILGQKVEFLVSFYNNEISEKSEIFDDQFSVERPDGSNFTLKIRSTKLEDSAMYFCASGGRQISYNSPLHFGNGTRLTVT.

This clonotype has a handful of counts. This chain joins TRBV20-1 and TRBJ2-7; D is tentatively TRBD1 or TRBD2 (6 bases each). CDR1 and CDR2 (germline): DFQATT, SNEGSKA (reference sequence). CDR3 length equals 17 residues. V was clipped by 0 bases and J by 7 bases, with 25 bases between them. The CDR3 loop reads CSARDADRSPGALEQYV. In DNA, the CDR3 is TGCAGTGCTAGAGACGCCGATCGCAGCCCGGGGGCGCTTGAGCAGTACGTC.

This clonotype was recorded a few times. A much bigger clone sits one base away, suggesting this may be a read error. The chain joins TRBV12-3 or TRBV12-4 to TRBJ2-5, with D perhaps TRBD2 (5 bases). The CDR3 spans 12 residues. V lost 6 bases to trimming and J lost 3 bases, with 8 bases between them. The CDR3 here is CASRFGEETQYF. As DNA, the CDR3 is TGTGCCAGCAGATTCGGGGAAGAGACCCAGTACTTC.

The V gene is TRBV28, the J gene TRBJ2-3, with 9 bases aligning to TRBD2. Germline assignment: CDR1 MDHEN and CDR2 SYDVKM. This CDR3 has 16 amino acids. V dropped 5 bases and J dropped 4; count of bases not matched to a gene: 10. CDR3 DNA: TGTGCCAGCAGTGGGCGGGAGGGTCGTGTCCCAGATACGCAGTATTTT. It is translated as CASSGREGRVPDTQYF.

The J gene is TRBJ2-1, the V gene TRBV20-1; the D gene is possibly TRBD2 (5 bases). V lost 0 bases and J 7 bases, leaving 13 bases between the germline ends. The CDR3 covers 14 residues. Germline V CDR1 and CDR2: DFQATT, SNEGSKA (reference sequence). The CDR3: CSARDGVLGNEQFF. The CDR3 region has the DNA TGCAGTGCTAGAGACGGGGTTTTGGGGAATGAGCAGTTCTTC.

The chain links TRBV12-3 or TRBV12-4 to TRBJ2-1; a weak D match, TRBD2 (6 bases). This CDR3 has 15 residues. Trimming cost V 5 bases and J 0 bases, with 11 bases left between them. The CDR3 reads CASSGGVNSYNEQFF. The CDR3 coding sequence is TGTGCCAGCAGTGGCGGGGTTAACTCCTACAATGAGCAGTTCTTC.

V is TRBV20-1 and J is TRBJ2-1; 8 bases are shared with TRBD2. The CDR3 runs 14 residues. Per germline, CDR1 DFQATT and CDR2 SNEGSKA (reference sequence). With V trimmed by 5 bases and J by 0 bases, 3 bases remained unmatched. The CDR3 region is CSAPGGASYNEQFF. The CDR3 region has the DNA TGCAGTGCTCCCGGGGGGGCCTCCTACAATGAGCAGTTCTTC.

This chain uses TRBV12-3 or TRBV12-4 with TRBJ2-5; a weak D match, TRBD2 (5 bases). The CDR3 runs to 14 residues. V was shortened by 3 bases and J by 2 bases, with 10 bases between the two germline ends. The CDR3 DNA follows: TGTGCCAGCAGTTTGGTAAGGGAGCAAGAGACCCAGTACTTC. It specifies CASSLVREQETQYF.

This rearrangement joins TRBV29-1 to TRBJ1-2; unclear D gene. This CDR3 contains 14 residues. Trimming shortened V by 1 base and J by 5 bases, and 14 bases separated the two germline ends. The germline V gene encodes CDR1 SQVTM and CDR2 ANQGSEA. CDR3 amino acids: CSVEGGSGRYGYTF. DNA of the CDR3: TGCAGCGTTGAAGGTGGGTCAGGACGGTATGGCTACACCTTC.

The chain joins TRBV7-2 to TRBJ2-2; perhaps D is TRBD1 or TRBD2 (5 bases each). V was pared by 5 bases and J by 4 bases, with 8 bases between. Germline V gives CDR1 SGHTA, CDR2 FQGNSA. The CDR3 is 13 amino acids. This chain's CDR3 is CASSRDVTGELFF. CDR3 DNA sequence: TGTGCCAGCAGCAGGGACGTCACCGGGGAGCTGTTTTTT.

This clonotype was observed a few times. In DNA, the CDR3 is TGTGCCAGCAGCTCCCCTCGACAGACTAACTATGGCTACACCTTC. Residues: CASSSPRQTNYGYTF. The rearrangement uses TRBV11-2 and TRBJ1-2; D perhaps matches TRBD1 (5 bases). CDR3 size: 15 residues. Trimming cost V 4 bases and J 0 bases, with 12 bases left between them. Germline V gives CDR1 SGHAT, CDR2 FQNNGV.

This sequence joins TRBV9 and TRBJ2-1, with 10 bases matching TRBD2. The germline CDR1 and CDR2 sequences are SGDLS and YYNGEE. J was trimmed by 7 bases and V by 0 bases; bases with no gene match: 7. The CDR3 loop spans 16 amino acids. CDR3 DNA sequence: TGTGCCAGCAGCGTAGTTCCTAGCGGGAGTATTAATGAGCAGTTCTTC. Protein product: CASSVVPSGSINEQFF. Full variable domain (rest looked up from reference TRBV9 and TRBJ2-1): DSGVTQTPKHLITATGQRVTLRCSPRSGDLSVYWYQQSLDQGLQFLIQYYNGEERAKGNILERFSAQQFPDLHSELNLSSLELGDSALYFCASSVVPSGSINEQFFGPGTRLTVL.

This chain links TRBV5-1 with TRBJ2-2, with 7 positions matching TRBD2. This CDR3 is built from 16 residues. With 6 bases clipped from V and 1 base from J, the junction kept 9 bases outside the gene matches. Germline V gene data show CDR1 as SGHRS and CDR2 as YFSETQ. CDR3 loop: CASTLGLVGNTGELFF. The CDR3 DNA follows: TGCGCCAGCACCCTCGGACTAGTAGGGAACACCGGGGAGCTGTTTTTT.